The 28 T cell receptor beta chains below all came from one sample that was sequenced in a study of shared clonotypes between healthy human individuals. Only in-frame clones appear in the TCRdb table, and some are missing; sequencing was by immunoSEQ multiplex PCR. The table has about 330,000 clones, roughly 70% seen once. The sequencing sample was made of memory CD4+ T cells sorted from blood. The subset here: CD45RA-negative fraction. These receptors came from a man between 25 and 39 years old in good health.

The chain joins TRBV11-2 to TRBJ2-2; the D gene is possibly TRBD2 (5 bases). Germline loops: CDR1 SGHAT, CDR2 FQNNGV. Trimming left V 4 bases short and J 7 bases short, with 22 bases between. This CDR3 comprises 17 residues. CDR3 sequence: CASSSGAVTSNHGELFF. For the CDR3, the DNA is TGTGCCAGCAGCTCTGGAGCGGTAACCTCGAACCACGGGGAGCTGTTTTTT.

This chain connects TRBV11-3 to TRBJ2-2; 12 bases fit TRBD2. Germline V gene lookup returns CDR1 SGHNT and CDR2 YENEEA. The CDR3 is 15 amino acids. J lost 6 bases, V lost 5 bases, and 4 bases had no gene match. CDR3 nucleotides: TGTGCCAGCAGCGAGACTAGCGGGAGTTCCGGGGAGCTGTTTTTT. The encoded protein is CASSETSGSSGELFF.

This clone occurred a few times. The CDR3, as DNA: TGTGCCAGCAGCTTGGCCAGCAGTTCCTATGGCTACACCTTC. Amino acids: CASSLASSSYGYTF. The gene calls are TRBV7-9 and TRBJ1-2; D is uncertain. Between the trimmed V and J ends, which lost 3 bases and 4 bases, there was a span of 12 bases. This CDR3 contains 14 residues. Germline loops: CDR1 SEHNR, CDR2 FQNEAQ (reference sequence).

V and J are TRBV9 and TRBJ2-3, with a tentative D call TRBD1 (5 bases). The CDR3 consists of 13 residues. CDR1 is SGDLS, CDR2 YYNGEE, per germline. V gave up 3 bases and J gave up 11 bases, with 16 bases separating them. CDR3 sequence: CASSDSPGSGQYF. CDR3 DNA sequence: TGTGCCAGCAGCGACTCCCCAGGGTCCGGGCAGTATTTT.

The genes are TRBV7-9 and TRBJ2-7; the match to TRBD2 covers 11 bases. Germline V gene sequence: CDR1 SEHNR, CDR2 FQNEAQ (reference sequence). CDR3 length: 15 residues. Unmatched junction bases numbered 9, after V lost 5 bases and J lost 6 bases. CDR3 nucleotides: TGTGCCAGCAGCCGCGCTAGCGGGAGGTTCCGCGAGCAGTACTTC. Its protein product is CASSRASGRFREQYF.

This rearrangement joins TRBV28 to TRBJ2-7, with TRBD1 as a possible D gene (6 bases). The CDR3 is 15 residues long. Germline V gene lookup returns CDR1 MDHEN and CDR2 SYDVKM. V lost 6 bases, J lost 3 bases, and 18 bases lay in between. This CDR3 reads CASRLTGNRYYEQYF. In DNA, the CDR3 is TGTGCCAGCAGGCTTACAGGGAATCGGTACTACGAGCAGTACTTC.

The chain is built from TRBV7-2 and TRBJ1-1; D is unclear. CDR3 length: 16 amino acids. V lost 1 base, J lost 0 bases, and 12 bases lay in between. CDR1 and CDR2 from the germline V gene are SGHTA and FQGNSA. The CDR3 region is CASSLDGRSLNTEAFF. Written as DNA, the CDR3 is TGTGCCAGCAGCTTAGATGGCAGGAGCTTGAACACTGAAGCTTTCTTT.

The chain joins TRBV10-3 to TRBJ2-1; D remains unclear. The CDR3 spans 13 residues. CDR1 is ENHRY, CDR2 SYGVKD, per germline. Between the trimmed V and J ends, which lost 2 bases and 10 bases, there was a span of 12 bases. The CDR3, as DNA: TGTGCCATCAGTGAGGGGTTGGGCAACGAGCAGTTCTTC. Encoded protein: CAISEGLGNEQFF.

The chain combines TRBV27 with TRBJ2-5, with unresolved D. This CDR3 has 14 residues. Germline V CDR1 and CDR2: MNHEY, SMNVEV (reference sequence). Trimming shortened V by 5 bases and J by 1 base, and 11 bases separated the two germline ends. In DNA form, the CDR3 reads TGTGCCAGCAGTCTGAAATCCGGCCAAGAGACCCAGTACTTC. Its protein is CASSLKSGQETQYF.

Comments on this clone: The sample has other DNA sequences that encode this CDR3 too. The chain combines TRBV7-2 with TRBJ2-7, with D possibly called TRBD1 or TRBD2 (5 bases each). This CDR3 has 14 amino acids. Deletions cut 1 base from V and 1 base from J, with 8 bases between. Germline CDR1 reads SGHTA; CDR2 reads FQGNSA. The CDR3 is CASSLGGASYEQYF. The CDR3 DNA follows: TGTGCCAGCAGCTTAGGAGGGGCATCCTACGAGCAGTACTTC.

Comment on this clone: Only one base separates this from a far larger clonotype, so it likely reflects a read error. The V gene is TRBV7-3, the J gene TRBJ2-1; perhaps TRBD2 as D (5 bases). The CDR3 is 15 amino acids. In germline, CDR1 is SGHTA, CDR2 FQGTGA. CDR3 sequence: CASSLGSSSYNGQFF. The CDR3 bases are TGTGCCAGCAGCTTGGGGAGTAGCTCCTACAATGGGCAGTTCTTC.

This clone was observed once. This rearrangement joins TRBV9 to TRBJ2-1; 10 bases fit TRBD1. Germline V CDR1 and CDR2: SGDLS, YYNGEE. The CDR3 is 14 amino acids. The J segment lost 7 bases and the V segment lost 0 bases, leaving 1 base of the junction unmatched. The DNA of the CDR3 is TGTGCCAGCAGCGTAGGGGACAGGGGAAATGAGCAGTTCTTC. Translated, it gives CASSVGDRGNEQFF.

The V call is TRBV6-1, the J call TRBJ1-4; no definite D call. The V end was cut by 7 bases, the J end by 7 bases, with 10 bases between. The germline V gene has CDR1 MNHNS and CDR2 SASEGT. The CDR3 runs 12 residues. The CDR3 DNA reads TGTGCCAGCACCCGGTGGGGTGAAAAACTGTTTTTT. This codes for CASTRWGEKLFF.

Many counts were recorded for this clone. The rearrangement uses TRBV2 and TRBJ2-2; 9 positions agree with TRBD2. V dropped 5 bases and J dropped 5; count of bases not matched to a gene: 6. Germline CDR1 SNHLY, CDR2 FYNNEI. The CDR3 totals 15 residues. CDR3 in DNA: TGTGCCAGCAGTAGCGGGAGGCGGGGGACCGGGGAGCTGTTTTTT. Translating it yields CASSSGRRGTGELFF.

The rearrangement joins TRBV7-3 to TRBJ2-1, with 9 nucleotides matching TRBD2. CDR1 SGHTA and CDR2 FQGTGA come from the germline V gene. This CDR3 spans 15 amino acids. After removal of 5 bases from V and 1 base from J, the junction contained 3 bases not matched to a gene. CDR3 sequence reads: CASSISGSSYNEQFF. In DNA, the CDR3 is TGTGCCAGCAGCATTAGCGGGAGTTCCTACAATGAGCAGTTCTTC.

The gene calls are TRBV12-5 and TRBJ2-7, with 7 bases identical to TRBD1. Germline V gives CDR1 LGHNT, CDR2 FRNRAP. J was trimmed by 3 bases and V by 2 bases; bases with no gene match: 1. The CDR3 is 13 residues long. The CDR3 region is CASGLRDSYEQYF. The CDR3 region has the DNA TGTGCTAGTGGTTTGCGGGACAGCTACGAGCAGTACTTC.

This chain connects TRBV4-3 to TRBJ2-4; possibly TRBD1 or TRBD2 for D (5 bases each). The CDR3 is 17 amino acids. Between the trimmed V and J ends, which lost 0 bases and 0 bases, there was a span of 12 bases. Germline V gene data show CDR1 as LGHNA and CDR2 as YSLEER. As DNA, the CDR3 is TGCGCCAGCAGCCAAGACCTGAGAGGGACAGCCAAAAACATTCAGTACTTC. Translation gives CASSQDLRGTAKNIQYF.

The CDR3 DNA reads as TGTGCCAGCAGCACCACCGGGACATCGCAAGAGACCCAGTACTTC. It specifies CASSTTGTSQETQYF. The J gene is TRBJ2-5, the V gene TRBV9; TRBD1 might be the D (6 bases). The CDR3 sequence is 15 residues long. Germline V gene data show CDR1 as SGDLS and CDR2 as YYNGEE. Trimming shortened V by 4 bases and J by 2 bases, and 15 bases separated the two germline ends.

Comments on this clone: Additional DNA sequences in this sample encode the identical CDR3. V and J are TRBV2 and TRBJ2-7; D remains unclear. The germline V gene has CDR1 SNHLY and CDR2 FYNNEI. This CDR3 contains 12 residues. Trimming pared 6 bases from V and 2 bases from J, leaving 8 bases between. For the CDR3, the DNA is TGTGCCAGCAGGTGGGAAACCTACGAGCAGTACTTC. It encodes CASRWETYEQYF.

V and J are TRBV11-2 and TRBJ1-1; D ambiguous. Germline V gene data show CDR1 as SGHAT and CDR2 as FQNNGV. CDR3 length equals 16 residues. The ends were cut back, 1 base at V and 3 bases at J, with 15 bases in the middle. The CDR3 region is CASSLGVGVLDTEAFF. CDR3 bases: TGTGCCAGCAGCTTAGGGGTCGGGGTTTTGGACACTGAAGCTTTCTTT.

V usage is TRBV25-1 and J usage is TRBJ2-1, with 12 bases identical to TRBD1. V was pared by 4 bases and J by 5 bases, with 9 bases of the junction left unmatched. The CDR3 is 17 amino acids. The germline CDR1 and CDR2 sequences are MGHDK and SYGVNS. Here the CDR3 reads CASSGLPGQGANNEQFF. CDR3 coding DNA: TGTGCCAGCAGTGGGCTACCGGGACAGGGGGCTAACAATGAGCAGTTCTTC.

V gene TRBV20-1 combines with J gene TRBJ2-1; D not certain. The CDR3 loop spans 11 amino acids. Germline loops: CDR1 DFQATT, CDR2 SNEGSKA (reference sequence). V lost 0 bases and J 8 bases, leaving 5 bases between the germline ends. The CDR3 region has the DNA TGCAGTGCTAGAGAACTGCATGAGCAGTTCTTC. This gives the protein CSARELHEQFF.

The V call is TRBV4-3, the J call TRBJ2-2; no clear D. The CDR3 spans 15 residues. V was trimmed by 0 bases and J by 1 base, leaving 6 bases between them. Germline CDR1 LGHNA, CDR2 YSLEER. The CDR3 reads CASSQDHRNTGELFF. CDR3 in DNA: TGCGCCAGCAGCCAAGATCATCGGAACACCGGGGAGCTGTTTTTT.

This sequence joins TRBV9 and TRBJ2-1; D perhaps matches TRBD1 (6 bases). V gave up 5 bases and J gave up 7 bases, with 10 bases separating them. CDR1 is SGDLS and CDR2 is YYNGEE in the germline V gene. The CDR3 length is 12 residues. The CDR3 region is CASSEQGNEQFF. As DNA, the CDR3 is TGTGCCAGCAGTGAACAGGGTAATGAGCAGTTCTTC. The entire variable domain, with the rest obtained from reference TRBV9 and TRBJ2-1, is as follows: DSGVTQTPKHLITATGQRVTLRCSPRSGDLSVYWYQQSLDQGLQFLIQYYNGEERAKGNILERFSAQQFPDLHSELNLSSLELGDSALYFCASSEQGNEQFFGPGTRLTVL.

The chain uses TRBV13 and TRBJ2-5; weak D call: TRBD2 (5 bases). The CDR3 sequence is 16 residues long. Trimming took 1 base from V and 3 from J, leaving 15 bases between them. The germline gives CDR1 PRHDT, CDR2 FYEKMQ (reference sequence). CDR3 DNA: TGTGCCAGCAGCTTAGAAGGGAGAACCTGGAAAGAGACCCAGTACTTC. The encoded protein is CASSLEGRTWKETQYF.

The chain links TRBV11-3 to TRBJ2-2; TRBD2 agrees at 13 bases. J lost 2 bases, V lost 5 bases, and 5 bases had no gene match. The CDR3 covers 17 residues. CDR1 is SGHNT and CDR2 is YENEEA in the germline V gene. This CDR3 is CASSPGLAGANTGELFF. CDR3 coding DNA: TGTGCCAGCAGCCCAGGACTAGCGGGAGCAAACACCGGGGAGCTGTTTTTT.

The CDR3 bases are TGTGCCAGCAGAGATAACGGACTGCCAGCTGAAGCTTTCTTT. This sequence encodes CASRDNGLPAEAFF. V usage is TRBV6-5 and J usage is TRBJ1-1; unclear D gene. Trimming shortened V by 6 bases and J by 6 bases, and 17 bases separated the two germline ends. CDR1 is MNHEY and CDR2 is SVGAGI in the germline V gene. The CDR3 consists of 14 residues.

This clone came up many times. The chain combines TRBV7-8 with TRBJ2-6; tentative D call: TRBD2 (5 bases). Trimming shortened V by 1 base and J by 3 bases, and 13 bases separated the two germline ends. This CDR3 is built from 17 residues. Germline V gene lookup returns CDR1 SGHVS and CDR2 FQNEAQ. The CDR3 DNA reads TGTGCCAGCAGCTTAGGAGGGCGGTCCCTTGGGGCCAACGTCCTGACTTTC. Its translation: CASSLGGRSLGANVLTF.